These 3 T cell receptor beta chains share one sample of origin, sequenced in a study of vaccination effects on CD4 cells after COVID-19. Profiling relied on immunoSEQ multiplex PCR, and the TCRdb table lists in-frame clones only, not all of them. The repertoire holds 9,500 to 13,000 clones, with about three quarters as singletons. With the ViraFEST assay, the study expanded antigen-specific CD4+ T cells using viral peptide pools, then sequenced them. Isolation of CD4+ T cells took place after 10 days of culture. For these receptors, no antigen is known. The sample here was CD4+ T cells from PBMCs cultured with HCoV-229E spike peptides, taken before COVID-19 vaccination. Receptors were obtained from a human donor who received a COVID-19 vaccine.

This clone was found once. The chain carries TRBV19 and TRBJ2-3; 13 bases agree with TRBD2. With 2 bases clipped from V and 4 bases from J, the junction kept 3 bases outside the gene matches. In germline, CDR1 is LNHDA, CDR2 SQIVND (reference sequence). This CDR3 region has 16 residues. Written as DNA, the CDR3 is TGTGCCAGTAGTATAAGGACTAGCGGGAGTGCAGATACGCAGTATTTT. It codes for CASSIRTSGSADTQYF. The full variable domain, rest sourced from reference TRBV19 and TRBJ2-3, is DGGITQSPKYLFRKEGQNVTLSCEQNLNHDAMYWYRQDPGQGLRLIYYSQIVNDFQKGDIAEGYSVSREKKESFPLTVTSAQKNPTAFYLCASSIRTSGSADTQYFGPGTRLTVL.

The gene calls are TRBV4-2 and TRBJ1-4; TRBD1 aligns across 10 bases. CDR1 LGHNA and CDR2 YNFKEQ come from the germline V gene. The CDR3 loop spans 21 amino acids. V shed 2 bases and J 4 bases; nucleotides not matched to a gene: 19. This chain's CDR3 is CASSQLQTGQGYPLVNEKLFF. In DNA form, the CDR3 reads TGTGCCAGCAGCCAACTTCAAACGGGACAGGGGTACCCTCTGGTTAATGAAAAACTGTTTTTT.

This clone is a singleton in its sample. This chain connects TRBV2 to TRBJ1-1, with D possibly matching TRBD1 (6 bases). This CDR3 region has 16 residues. The V gene lost 8 bases and the J gene lost 0 bases, with 19 bases spanning the gap. Germline CDR1 and CDR2: SNHLY and FYNNEI. The CDR3 sequence: CASGSTGGAMNTEAFF. Here the CDR3 DNA reads TGTGCCAGCGGATCAACCGGGGGGGCCATGAACACTGAAGCTTTCTTT.